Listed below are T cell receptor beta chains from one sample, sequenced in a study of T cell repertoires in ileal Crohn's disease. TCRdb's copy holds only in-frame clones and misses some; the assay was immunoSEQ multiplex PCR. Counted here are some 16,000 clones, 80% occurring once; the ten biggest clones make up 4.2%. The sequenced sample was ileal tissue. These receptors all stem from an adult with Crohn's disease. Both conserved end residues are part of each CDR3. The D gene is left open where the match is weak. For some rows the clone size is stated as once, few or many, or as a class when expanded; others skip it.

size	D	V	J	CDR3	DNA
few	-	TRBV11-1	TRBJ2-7	CASSSGYEQYF	TGTGCCAGCAGCTCGGGCTACGAGCAGTACTTC
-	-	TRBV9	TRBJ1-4	CASSANQGSTNEKLFF	TGTGCCAGCAGCGCCAATCAGGGCTCAACTAATGAAAAACTGTTTTTT
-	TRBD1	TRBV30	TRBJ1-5	CAWGITGGVNQPQHF	TGTGCCTGGGGAATAACAGGGGGCGTCAATCAGCCCCAGCATTTT
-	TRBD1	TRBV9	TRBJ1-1	CASSVGLGQGGVTEAFF	TGTGCCAGCAGCGTAGGTCTGGGACAGGGGGGCGTCACTGAAGCTTTCTTT
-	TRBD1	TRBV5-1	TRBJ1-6	CASSLDYRTGPLHF	TGCGCCAGCAGCTTGGACTATCGGACAGGTCCCCTCCACTTT
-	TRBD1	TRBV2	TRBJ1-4	CASSKDRRGEKLFF	TGTGCCAGCAGCAAGGACAGGAGAGGTGAAAAACTGTTTTTT
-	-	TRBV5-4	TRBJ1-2	CASSQPGTTYGYTF	TGTGCCAGCAGCCAGCCTGGGACTACCTATGGCTACACCTTC
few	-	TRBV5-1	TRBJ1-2	CASSAGANGYTF	TGCGCCAGCAGCGCCGGAGCGAATGGCTACACCTTC
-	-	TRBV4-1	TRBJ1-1	CASSHKKAVNTEAFF	TGCGCCAGCAGCCACAAAAAGGCGGTGAACACTGAAGCTTTCTTT
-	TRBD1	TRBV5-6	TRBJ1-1	CASSRGQGKSTEAFF	TGTGCCAGCAGCCGGGGACAGGGAAAATCCACTGAAGCTTTCTTT
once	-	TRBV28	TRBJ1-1	CASTLQVMNTEAFF	TGTGCTTCTACCTTACAGGTCATGAACACTGAAGCTTTCTTT